This is a list of T cell receptor beta chains from one sample in a study of early T cells in non-severe SARS-CoV-2 infection. TCRdb reanalysed the 5' RACE reads using MiXCR and keeps one entry per CDR3 protein. The sample shows about 36,000 distinct CDR3 sequences, 6% to 8% of them seen only once. The sample here was whole blood, taken at baseline. These receptors all stem from an adult who was a healthcare worker with PCR-confirmed SARS-CoV-2 infection or an uninfected control (not recorded which). Both conserved end residues are part of each CDR3. A D gene is named only where the DNA matches it firmly. Not all rows give a size; the values are once, few, many and, for expanded clones, a class.

j_call d_call v_call clone_size cdr3_aa cdr3_nt
TRBJ1-2 - TRBV20-1 - CSASPLNYGYTF TGCAGTGCTAGTCCATTAAACTATGGCTACACCTTC
TRBJ2-7 TRBD1 TRBV12-3/TRBV12-4 many CASTPTGWLSYEQYF TGTGCCAGCACCCCGACAGGGTGGCTCTCCTACGAGCAGTACTTC
TRBJ2-3 - TRBV6-6 many CASSYGTDTQYF TGTGCCAGCAGTTACGGCACAGATACGCAGTATTTT
TRBJ1-2 - TRBV2 few CASSNSRSVYGYTF TGTGCCAGCAGCAATAGCCGCTCAGTCTATGGCTACACCTTC
TRBJ1-1 - TRBV27 - CASRTSGILTEAFF TGTGCCAGCAGGACATCAGGGATTTTAACTGAAGCTTTCTTT
TRBJ2-3 TRBD1 TRBV28 many CASSSGQGGTDTQYF TGTGCCAGCAGCTCGGGACAGGGAGGGACAGATACGCAGTATTTT
TRBJ1-6 TRBD1 TRBV6-2/TRBV6-3 few CATNPDRGDSPLHF TGTGCCACCAACCCGGACAGGGGTGATTCACCCCTCCACTTT
TRBJ2-1 TRBD1 TRBV11-3 few CASSQGDSTLNEQFF TGTGCCAGCAGCCAAGGGGACAGTACTCTCAATGAGCAGTTCTTC
TRBJ2-3 - TRBV7-8 few CASSFRGGDTQYF TGTGCCAGCAGCTTCAGGGGTGGAGATACGCAGTATTTT
TRBJ2-1 TRBD2 TRBV6-2/TRBV6-3 - CASSSVAGGDNEQFF TGTGCCAGCAGTTCCGTAGCGGGAGGGGACAATGAGCAGTTCTTC
TRBJ2-1 TRBD1 TRBV7-3 many CASSETGNNEQFF TGTGCCAGCAGCGAGACAGGGAACAATGAGCAGTTCTTC
TRBJ1-1 - TRBV29-1 many CSVEDFHSQNTEAFF TGCAGCGTTGAAGATTTTCACAGCCAGAACACTGAAGCTTTCTTT
TRBJ2-7 - TRBV27 - CASSLSTGAFDEQYF TGTGCCAGCAGTTTATCAACCGGGGCGTTTGACGAGCAGTACTTC
TRBJ2-5 - TRBV29-1 - CSVALGQGGKTQYF TGCAGCGTTGCACTGGGGCAGGGGGGAAAGACCCAGTACTTC
TRBJ1-1 - TRBV6-2/TRBV6-3 few CASSSPTTVNTEAFF TGTGCCAGCAGTTCCCCGACGACGGTGAACACTGAAGCTTTCTTT
TRBJ1-2 TRBD1 TRBV27 - CASSFSDRGFGYTF TGTGCCAGCAGTTTTTCGGACAGGGGATTTGGCTACACCTTC
TRBJ1-1 - TRBV19 - CASSIFTLQGATEAFF TGTGCCAGTAGTATTTTTACGTTGCAGGGTGCCACTGAAGCTTTCTTT
TRBJ2-7 TRBD1 TRBV11-2 many CASSFNRDRGNEQYF TGTGCCAGCAGCTTTAATCGGGACAGGGGTAACGAGCAGTACTTC